Below are 30 T cell receptor beta chains sequenced from a single sample in a study of cytomegalovirus exposure and HLA in healthy donors. With 60 Vbeta and 13 Jbeta primers, the PCR was carried out. Clones were read by immunoSEQ multiplex PCR, and TCRdb kept only the in-frame ones, dropping some. The sample yields about 170,000 clones, roughly 67% seen once. Sequencing was carried out using PBMCs. All receptors derive from a woman between 18 and 30 years old in good health and CMV-seropositive.

The chain recombines TRBV5-1 with TRBJ2-1; D not certain. Germline lookup yields CDR1 SGHRS and CDR2 YFSETQ. The CDR3 is 16 amino acids. V lost 1 base, J lost 1 base, and 12 bases lay in between. CDR3 sequence (DNA): TGCGCCAGCAGCTTGAATCCGGGTATGTCCTACAATGAGCAGTTCTTC. Encoded protein: CASSLNPGMSYNEQFF.

The chain joins TRBV5-4 to TRBJ2-5; TRBD2 is a possible D gene (5 bases). Germline V CDR1 and CDR2: SGHNT, YYREEE (reference sequence). V dropped 4 bases and J dropped 4 bases, with 17 bases sitting between them. CDR3 length: 15 residues. CDR3 loop: CASSPSTTRGETQYF. CDR3 bases: TGTGCCAGCAGCCCGTCGACTACCCGCGGAGAGACCCAGTACTTC.

The rearrangement uses TRBV29-1 and TRBJ2-5, with 7 bases fitting TRBD1. V lost 5 bases to trimming and J lost 4 bases; unmatched junction nucleotides: 10. The CDR3 is 14 residues long. Germline V gene lookup returns CDR1 SQVTM and CDR2 ANQGSEA. Written as DNA, the CDR3 is TGCAGCGTTTCCGACAGGGTGGATCGAGAGACCCAGTACTTC. It specifies CSVSDRVDRETQYF.

The J gene is TRBJ2-3, the V gene TRBV7-9; 11 bases map to TRBD2. The germline gives CDR1 SEHNR, CDR2 FQNEAQ (reference sequence). The V gene end was trimmed by 5 bases and the J gene end by 6 bases; junction bases not matched to a gene: 10. This CDR3 spans 16 amino acids. In DNA, the CDR3 is TGTGCCAGCAGCCATACTAGCGGGGGTTACACTGATACGCAGTATTTT. This sequence encodes CASSHTSGGYTDTQYF.

This sequence joins TRBV4-1 and TRBJ2-2; the D gene is possibly TRBD1 (5 bases). V was pared by 1 base and J by 7 bases, with 19 bases between. This CDR3 region has 17 residues. Germline CDR1 and CDR2: MGHRA and YSYEKL. CDR3 in amino acids: CASSQVRGGSKGGELFF. The CDR3 DNA reads TGCGCCAGCAGCCAAGTTAGGGGTGGGTCAAAAGGCGGGGAGCTGTTTTTT.

The chain uses TRBV25-1 and TRBJ2-7; 8 nucleotides agree with TRBD1. CDR3 length equals 15 residues. Trimming cost V 4 bases and J 7 bases; bases outside gene matches: 12. Germline V gene sequence: CDR1 MGHDK, CDR2 SYGVNS. CDR3 nucleotides: TGTGCCAGCAGTGGCGCCGGGACAGGTTCTCCAGAGCAGTACTTC. This sequence encodes CASSGAGTGSPEQYF.

The CDR3 sequence: CASSVDGLARETQYF. CDR3 sequence (DNA): TGTGCCAGCAGCGTAGACGGACTAGCGAGAGAGACCCAGTACTTC. This chain uses TRBV9 with TRBJ2-5; 9 bases map to TRBD2. The CDR3 extends over 15 amino acids. The junction had 4 bases not matched to a gene; V was cut back by 0 bases and J by 4 bases. CDR1 and CDR2 (germline): SGDLS, YYNGEE.

CDR3 nucleotide sequence: TGTGCCAGCAGCTTTGCGGGTAGCACAGATACGCAGTATTTT. Translating it yields CASSFAGSTDTQYF. The rearrangement joins TRBV5-4 to TRBJ2-3, with D perhaps TRBD2 (5 bases). Between the trimmed V and J ends, which lost 2 bases and 0 bases, there was a span of 7 bases. The V gene's germline CDR1 is SGHNT and CDR2 YYREEE (reference sequence). The length of the CDR3 is 14 residues. The whole variable domain, filled in from reference TRBV5-4 and TRBJ2-3, reads ETGVTQSPTHLIKTRGQQVTLRCSSQSGHNTVSWYQQALGQGPQFIFQYYREEENGRGNFPPRFSGLQFPNYSSELNVNALELDDSALYLCASSFAGSTDTQYFGPGTRLTVL.

The CDR3 reads CASSLDNRKLFF. The CDR3 coding sequence is TGTGCCAGCAGCTTGGACAACCGAAAACTGTTTTTT. The rearrangement joins TRBV5-4 to TRBJ1-4; no definite D call. Germline CDR1 and CDR2: SGHNT and YYREEE (reference sequence). Trimming stripped 0 bases from V and 10 bases from J, with 7 bases between. There are 12 residues in the CDR3.

The chain employs TRBV4-1 and TRBJ2-4; D not certain. This CDR3 comprises 18 residues. Germline CDR1 and CDR2: MGHRA and YSYEKL. Trimming shortened V by 1 base and J by 1 base, and 17 bases separated the two germline ends. CDR3 residues: CASSQVAFPALAKNIQYF. In DNA, the CDR3 is TGCGCCAGCAGCCAAGTGGCTTTTCCCGCCCTGGCCAAAAACATTCAGTACTTC.

The chain is built from TRBV7-8 and TRBJ2-4; D is undetermined. With 5 bases removed from V and 7 bases from J, the gap between germline ends came to 12 bases. Germline assignment: CDR1 SGHVS and CDR2 FQNEAQ. This CDR3 has 13 amino acids. In nucleotides, the CDR3 is TGTGCCAGCAGCCCCATCGTTCGGAACATTCAGTACTTC. Amino acid sequence: CASSPIVRNIQYF.

This clone was picked up a small number of times. This rearrangement joins TRBV6-1 to TRBJ1-4; 9 positions match TRBD1. CDR3 length: 14 amino acids. Looked up from germline, CDR1 is MNHNS and CDR2 is SASEGT. Losses at the gene ends were 6 bases for V and 5 bases for J; bases not matched to a gene: 4. In DNA, the CDR3 is TGTGCCAGCAGGAAGGGACAGGGAAATGAAAAACTGTTTTTT. It is translated as CASRKGQGNEKLFF.

This chain joins TRBV7-9 and TRBJ2-7; 9 positions match TRBD2. Trimming removed 5 bases from V and 1 base from J; junction bases left unmatched: 12. The CDR3 consists of 17 residues. CDR1 is SEHNR, CDR2 FQNEAQ, per germline (reference sequence). The CDR3 DNA follows: TGTGCCAGCAGCCCAGACAGCGGGGGGACCCTATCCTACGAGCAGTACTTC. Translation gives CASSPDSGGTLSYEQYF.

The rearrangement links TRBV25-1 to TRBJ2-7, with D maybe TRBD1 (5 bases). The CDR3 is 13 residues long. Germline V lookup: CDR1 MGHDK, CDR2 SYGVNS. V was shortened by 5 bases and J by 5 bases, with 13 bases between the two germline ends. The CDR3 loop reads CASSFTQGNEQYF. For the CDR3, the DNA is TGTGCCAGCAGTTTCACCCAGGGCAACGAGCAGTACTTC.

This clone showed up just a few times. The rearrangement links TRBV18 to TRBJ1-6; D is unclear. This CDR3 has 15 residues. Germline V lookup: CDR1 KGHSH, CDR2 LQKENI. V lost 3 bases and J 0 bases, leaving 6 bases between the germline ends. The CDR3 loop reads CASSPSSSYNSPLHF. The CDR3 coding sequence is TGTGCCAGCTCACCCTCGAGCTCCTATAATTCACCCCTCCACTTT.

This rearrangement joins TRBV19 to TRBJ1-6; 8 bases line up with TRBD1. This CDR3 contains 15 residues. The V gene's germline CDR1 is LNHDA and CDR2 SQIVND (reference sequence). With 7 bases clipped from V and 10 bases from J, the junction kept 12 bases outside the gene matches. CDR3 sequence: CASNPQDRVGSPLHF. CDR3 DNA: TGTGCCAGTAACCCTCAGGACAGGGTTGGATCACCCCTCCACTTT.

This chain uses TRBV30 with TRBJ1-4; D not resolved. Germline V lookup: CDR1 GTSNPN, CDR2 SVGIG (reference sequence). V gave up 8 bases and J gave up 8 bases, with 9 bases separating them. This CDR3 comprises 10 residues. DNA of the CDR3: TGTGCCGTATACACAGAAAAACTGTTTTTT. The encoded protein is CAVYTEKLFF.

This chain joins TRBV14 and TRBJ2-1; 11 bases align to TRBD2. This CDR3 is 13 amino acids long. V was pared by 4 bases and J by 14 bases, with 7 bases of the junction left unmatched. CDR1 SGHDN and CDR2 FVKESK come from the germline V gene. The CDR3 sequence: CASSPSTSGGKFF. The CDR3 nucleotides read TGTGCCAGCAGCCCATCCACTAGCGGGGGAAAGTTCTTC.

J is TRBJ2-1 and V is TRBV12-5; D might be TRBD1 (6 bases). CDR3 length: 18 residues. Germline values: CDR1 LGHNT, CDR2 FRNRAP. The ends were cut back, 0 bases at V and 9 bases at J, with 24 bases in the middle. CDR3 nucleotides: TGTGCTAGTGGTTTGGTACTGGGGAGTGGGACATTTCCGGGTGAGCAGTTCTTC. Translation: CASGLVLGSGTFPGEQFF.

The rearrangement links TRBV5-1 to TRBJ1-1; 7 bases are shared with TRBD1. Germline CDR1 and CDR2: SGHRS and YFSETQ. This CDR3 comprises 14 residues. The V and J ends lost 3 bases and 5 bases, in that order; junction bases with no gene match: 7. CDR3 DNA sequence: TGCGCCAGCAGCTCCGAGGGGGCGCGTACTGAAGCTTTCTTT. It yields the protein CASSSEGARTEAFF.

The chain links TRBV5-1 to TRBJ2-7; 8 positions agree with TRBD1. Germline V gives CDR1 SGHRS, CDR2 YFSETQ. The CDR3 consists of 14 residues. The V gene end was trimmed by 4 bases and the J gene end by 6 bases; junction bases not matched to a gene: 9. CDR3 in amino acids: CASSPGQGWSEQYF. The CDR3 bases are TGCGCCAGCAGCCCAGGACAGGGTTGGTCCGAGCAGTACTTC. Variable domain in full (rest from reference TRBV5-1 and TRBJ2-7): KAGVTQTPRYLIKTRGQQVTLSCSPISGHRSVSWYQQTPGQGLQFLFEYFSETQRNKGNFPGRFSGRQFSNSRSEMNVSTLELGDSALYLCASSPGQGWSEQYFGPGTRLTVT.

The table lists this clone with a count of one. The rearrangement joins TRBV6-1 to TRBJ2-4; D may be TRBD2 (5 bases). The CDR3 has 15 amino acids. In germline, CDR1 is MNHNS, CDR2 SASEGT. Trimming cost V 8 bases and J 0 bases, with 14 bases left between them. The CDR3 DNA sequence: TGTGCCAGCGCCCACGGGGTTATAGCCAAAAACATTCAGTACTTC. As protein: CASAHGVIAKNIQYF.

The rearrangement links TRBV27 to TRBJ1-1; D is possibly TRBD1 (5 bases). V was trimmed by 7 bases and J by 0 bases, leaving 12 bases between them. The germline gives CDR1 MNHEY, CDR2 SMNVEV (reference sequence). This CDR3 is 14 amino acids long. The CDR3 DNA reads as TGTGCCAGCAATCGCGCAGGGATGAACACTGAAGCTTTCTTT. Protein sequence: CASNRAGMNTEAFF.

This clone has only one observation. This sequence joins TRBV6-5 and TRBJ1-4, with D maybe TRBD1 (6 bases). The V gene's germline CDR1 is MNHEY and CDR2 SVGAGI. The CDR3 has 14 residues. With 1 base removed from V and 5 bases from J, the gap between germline ends came to 8 bases. This chain's CDR3 is CASSYLGANEKLFF. DNA of the CDR3: TGTGCCAGCAGTTACTTGGGGGCGAATGAAAAACTGTTTTTT.

This clone appeared a few times. The chain employs TRBV27 and TRBJ2-5; D possibly corresponds to TRBD1 (5 bases). Germline assignment: CDR1 MNHEY and CDR2 SMNVEV (reference sequence). V lost 3 bases, J lost 7 bases, and 12 bases lay in between. The CDR3 totals 13 residues. In DNA form, the CDR3 reads TGTGCCAGCAGTTTCCAGGGCGAGGTGACCCAGTACTTC. Encoded protein: CASSFQGEVTQYF.

Turning to this clone: A junction end diverges from the germline sequence, so it may reflect a read error. The V and J genes are TRBV28 and TRBJ1-1; no clear D gene. This CDR3 has 12 amino acids. Germline loops: CDR1 MDHEN, CDR2 SYDVKM. The CDR3 is CASRSSNSEAFF. For the CDR3, the DNA is TGTGCCAGCAGAAGCTCGAACAGTGAAGCTTTCTTT.

For the CDR3, the DNA is TGTGCCAGCAGCGCTCTAGAGGGACAGGGGACCTACGAGCAGTACTTC. Its translation is CASSALEGQGTYEQYF. V and J are TRBV13 and TRBJ2-7, with TRBD1 matching over 10 bases. CDR3 length: 16 amino acids. The V and J ends lost 5 bases and 2 bases, in that order; junction bases with no gene match: 9. Germline-derived CDR1 and CDR2 are PRHDT and FYEKMQ (reference sequence).

V gene TRBV7-9 combines with J gene TRBJ1-2; D is ambiguous. CDR3 length: 13 amino acids. The germline V gene encodes CDR1 SEHNR and CDR2 FQNEAQ (reference sequence). The germline V and J ends were trimmed by 5 bases and 8 bases, with 15 bases remaining between them. The CDR3 sequence is CASSRTRIGGYTF. Here the CDR3 DNA reads TGTGCCAGCAGCCGAACGCGGATAGGAGGCTACACCTTC. Full variable domain (rest looked up from reference TRBV7-9 and TRBJ1-2): DTGVSQNPRHKITKRGQNVTFRCDPISEHNRLYWYRQTLGQGPEFLTYFQNEAQLEKSRLLSDRFSAERPKGSFSTLEIQRTEQGDSAMYLCASSRTRIGGYTFGSGTRLTVV.

The CDR3 nucleotides are TGTGCCAGCAGCTTGGCGGGACTCCTGATGGTGTATGAAGCTTTCTTT. As protein: CASSLAGLLMVYEAFF. The chain links TRBV7-8 to TRBJ1-1; the D gene is possibly TRBD1 (5 bases). This CDR3 has 16 residues. Looked up from germline, CDR1 is SGHVS and CDR2 is FQNEAQ. V lost 3 bases to trimming and J lost 7 bases, with 21 bases between them.

This sequence joins TRBV9 and TRBJ2-1; TRBD2 matches at 9 bases. The CDR3 is 19 amino acids. Trimming cost V 4 bases and J 7 bases; bases outside gene matches: 21. The germline CDR1 and CDR2 sequences are SGDLS and YYNGEE. CDR3: CASSPKGGGAFYPGNEQFF. Written as DNA, the CDR3 is TGTGCCAGCAGCCCGAAGGGCGGGGGGGCTTTTTATCCGGGAAATGAGCAGTTCTTC.